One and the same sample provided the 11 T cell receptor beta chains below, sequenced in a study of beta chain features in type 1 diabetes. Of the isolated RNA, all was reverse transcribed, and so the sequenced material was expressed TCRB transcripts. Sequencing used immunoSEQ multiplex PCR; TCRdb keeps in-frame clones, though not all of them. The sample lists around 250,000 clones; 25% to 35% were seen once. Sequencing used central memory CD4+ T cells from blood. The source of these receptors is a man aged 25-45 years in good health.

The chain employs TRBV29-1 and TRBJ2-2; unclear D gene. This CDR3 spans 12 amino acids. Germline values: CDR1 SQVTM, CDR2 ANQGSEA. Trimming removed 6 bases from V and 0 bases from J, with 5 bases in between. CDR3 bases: TGCAGCGTCGCCCCGAACACCGGGGAGCTGTTTTTT. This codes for CSVAPNTGELFF.

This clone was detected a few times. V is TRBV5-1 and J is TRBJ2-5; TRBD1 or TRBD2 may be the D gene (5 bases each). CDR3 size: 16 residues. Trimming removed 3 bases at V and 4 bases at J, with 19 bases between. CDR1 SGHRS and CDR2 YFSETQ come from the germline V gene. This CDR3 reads CASSSGTGAGRETQYF. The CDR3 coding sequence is TGCGCCAGCAGCTCCGGAACCGGGGCAGGGCGAGAGACCCAGTACTTC.

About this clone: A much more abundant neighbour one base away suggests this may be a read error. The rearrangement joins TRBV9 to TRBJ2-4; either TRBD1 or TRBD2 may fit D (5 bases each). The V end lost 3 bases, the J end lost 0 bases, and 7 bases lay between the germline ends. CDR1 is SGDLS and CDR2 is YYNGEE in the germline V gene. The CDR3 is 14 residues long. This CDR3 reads CASSAGTAKNIQYF. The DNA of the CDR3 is TGTGCCAGCAGCGCCGGGACAGCCAAAAACATTCAGTACTTC.

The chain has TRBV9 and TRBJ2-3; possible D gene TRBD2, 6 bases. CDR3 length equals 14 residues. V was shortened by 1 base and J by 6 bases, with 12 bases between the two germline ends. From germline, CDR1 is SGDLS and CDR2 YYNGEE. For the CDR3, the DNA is TGTGCCAGCAGCGTAACCCCACGGGAGGATACGCAGTATTTT. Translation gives CASSVTPREDTQYF.

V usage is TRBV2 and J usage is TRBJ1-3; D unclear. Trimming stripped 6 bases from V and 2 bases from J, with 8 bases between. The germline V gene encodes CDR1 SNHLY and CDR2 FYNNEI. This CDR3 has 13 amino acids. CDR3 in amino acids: CASSDDAGNTIYF. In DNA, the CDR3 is TGTGCCAGCAGCGACGACGCTGGAAACACCATATATTTT.

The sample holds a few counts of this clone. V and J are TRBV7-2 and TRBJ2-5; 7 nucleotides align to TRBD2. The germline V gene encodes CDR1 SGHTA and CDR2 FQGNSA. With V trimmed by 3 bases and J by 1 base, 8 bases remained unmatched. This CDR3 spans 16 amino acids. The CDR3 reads CASSLDPSGAQETQYF. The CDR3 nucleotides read TGTGCCAGCAGCTTGGACCCGAGCGGGGCCCAAGAGACCCAGTACTTC.

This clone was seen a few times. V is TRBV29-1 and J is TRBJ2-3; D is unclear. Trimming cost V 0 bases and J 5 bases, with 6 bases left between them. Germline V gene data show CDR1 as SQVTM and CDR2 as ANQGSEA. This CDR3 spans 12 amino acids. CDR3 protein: CSVEDRVDTQYF. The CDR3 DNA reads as TGCAGCGTTGAAGATCGGGTAGATACGCAGTATTTT.

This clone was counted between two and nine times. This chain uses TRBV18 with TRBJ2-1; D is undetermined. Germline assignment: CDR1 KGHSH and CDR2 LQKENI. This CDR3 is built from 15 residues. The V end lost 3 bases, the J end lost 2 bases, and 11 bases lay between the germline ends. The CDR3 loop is CASSPMAGPYNEQFF. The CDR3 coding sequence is TGTGCCAGCTCACCGATGGCAGGCCCCTACAATGAGCAGTTCTTC.

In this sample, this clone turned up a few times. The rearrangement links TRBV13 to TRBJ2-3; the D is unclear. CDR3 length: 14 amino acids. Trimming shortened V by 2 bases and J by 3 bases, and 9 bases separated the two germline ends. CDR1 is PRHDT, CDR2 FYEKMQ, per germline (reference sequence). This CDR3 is CASSLRVGTDTQYF. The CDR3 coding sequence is TGTGCCAGCAGCTTAAGGGTGGGTACAGATACGCAGTATTTT.

The CDR3 is CASSPSGRVYEQFF. The DNA of the CDR3 is TGCGCCAGCAGCCCTAGCGGGAGGGTGTATGAGCAGTTCTTC. This rearrangement joins TRBV4-1 to TRBJ2-1, with TRBD2 matching 12 bases. Germline V gene sequence: CDR1 MGHRA, CDR2 YSYEKL. This CDR3 contains 14 residues. With V trimmed by 4 bases and J by 8 bases, 3 bases remained unmatched.

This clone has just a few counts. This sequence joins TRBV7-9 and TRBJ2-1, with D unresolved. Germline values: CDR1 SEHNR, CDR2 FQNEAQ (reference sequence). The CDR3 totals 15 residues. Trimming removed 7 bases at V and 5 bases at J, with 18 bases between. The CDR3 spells CASIKGRQINNEQFF. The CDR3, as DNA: TGTGCCAGCATCAAAGGGCGCCAGATTAACAATGAGCAGTTCTTC.